One sample yielded the 12 T cell receptor beta chains listed below, sequenced in a study of T cells in Graves' hyperthyroidism and ophthalmopathy. Amplified regions were TCR beta CDR3 sequences from RNA transcripts. First-round RT-PCR with HTBI primers amplified the TCR CDR3 region. TCRdb ran MiXCR on the multiplex PCR reads and lists one entry per CDR3 protein. The data hold fewer than 400,000 distinct CDR3 sequences, with 15% to 20% observed a single time. Input material: blood. The receptor set was obtained from a man aged 25-45 years with Graves' hyperthyroidism.

There are many counts of this clonotype. V and J are TRBV11-1 and TRBJ2-1, with TRBD2 as a possible D gene (5 bases). Per germline, CDR1 SGHAT and CDR2 FQDESV (reference sequence). This CDR3 has 13 amino acids. Trimming pared 5 bases from V and 7 bases from J, leaving 12 bases between. CDR3 DNA: TGTGCCAGCAGCCCGGGGAACTGGAATGAGCAGTTCTTC. It translates to CASSPGNWNEQFF.

This clonotype has ten or more counts. The J gene is TRBJ2-3, the V gene TRBV28; 11 bases line up with TRBD2. V was pared by 7 bases and J by 4 bases, with 4 bases of the junction left unmatched. Germline loops: CDR1 MDHEN, CDR2 SYDVKM. This CDR3 comprises 14 residues. The CDR3 sequence is CASTVLAGADTQYF. The CDR3 bases are TGTGCCAGCACCGTACTAGCGGGAGCAGATACGCAGTATTTT. The complete variable domain, with remaining parts taken from reference TRBV28 and TRBJ2-3, reads DVKVTQSSRYLVKRTGEKVFLECVQDMDHENMFWYRQDPGLGLRLIYFSYDVKMKEKGDIPEGYSVSREKKERFSLILESASTNQTSMYLCASTVLAGADTQYFGPGTRLTVL.

This clonotype was counted many times. The chain recombines TRBV20-1 with TRBJ2-7; 9 bases map to TRBD2. This CDR3 contains 14 residues. Germline CDR1 DFQATT, CDR2 SNEGSKA (reference sequence). The ends lost 6 bases at V and 3 bases at J; junction bases unmatched: 9. The CDR3 DNA sequence: TGCAGTGCGTATGTAGCGGGAGAAGGCTACGAGCAGTACTTC. This translates into CSAYVAGEGYEQYF.

This clonotype was picked up one time. The rearrangement links TRBV29-1 to TRBJ1-2; 7 bases align to TRBD1. The CDR3 spans 13 residues. Germline CDR1 and CDR2: SQVTM and ANQGSEA. The J segment lost 8 bases and the V segment lost 6 bases, leaving 12 bases of the junction unmatched. The CDR3 sequence is CSVAGTDAVGYTF. The CDR3 region has the DNA TGCAGCGTCGCCGGGACAGACGCGGTCGGCTACACCTTC.

CDR3 amino acids: CSARERGLADNEQFF. CDR3 bases: TGCAGTGCTAGAGAGCGGGGACTAGCGGACAATGAGCAGTTCTTC. This sequence joins TRBV20-1 and TRBJ2-1, with 11 bases fitting TRBD2. Germline V CDR1 and CDR2: DFQATT, SNEGSKA (reference sequence). The CDR3 has 15 amino acids. The V gene end was trimmed by 0 bases and the J gene end by 5 bases; junction bases not matched to a gene: 3.

The rearrangement joins TRBV5-5 to TRBJ2-7; 9 positions match TRBD2. After removal of 3 bases from V and 3 bases from J, the junction contained 4 bases not matched to a gene. This CDR3 comprises 14 residues. The germline gives CDR1 SGHKS, CDR2 YYEKEE (reference sequence). CDR3 nucleotide sequence: TGTGCCAGCAGCTCCAAGACTAGCGGCTACGAGCAGTACTTC. Its translation: CASSSKTSGYEQYF. Complete variable domain (other parts from reference TRBV5-5 and TRBJ2-7): DAGVTQSPTHLIKTRGQQVTLRCSPISGHKSVSWYQQVLGQGPQFIFQYYEKEERGRGNFPDRFSARQFPNYSSELNVNALLLGDSALYLCASSSKTSGYEQYFGPGTRLTVT.

This clonotype was detected only a few times. The chain carries TRBV30 and TRBJ1-3; D call uncertain. The CDR3 covers 13 residues. Germline CDR1 is GTSNPN and CDR2 is SVGIG (reference sequence). With 0 bases removed from V and 2 bases from J, the gap between germline ends came to 5 bases. This CDR3 is CAWSVSAGNTIYF. In nucleotides, the CDR3 is TGTGCCTGGAGTGTATCGGCTGGAAACACCATATATTTT.

This clonotype turned up a few times. A much larger clone lies a single base off, so this may be a read error. The chain combines TRBV28 with TRBJ2-7; TRBD2 matches 7 bases. Trimming removed 8 bases from V and 2 bases from J; junction bases left unmatched: 12. The V gene's germline CDR1 is MDHEN and CDR2 SYDVKM. This CDR3 has 15 amino acids. CDR3 bases: TGTGCCAGCGGTCGACCGGGAGGTGCTCCCTACGAGCAGTACTTC. This gives the protein CASGRPGGAPYEQYF.

This clonotype was observed a few times. The J gene is TRBJ1-1, the V gene TRBV20-1; 7 positions match TRBD1. Trimming removed 4 bases from V and 1 base from J; junction bases left unmatched: 6. CDR3 size: 14 residues. The V gene's germline CDR1 is DFQATT and CDR2 SNEGSKA (reference sequence). CDR3 residues: CSAIPTGRNTEAFF. The CDR3 DNA sequence: TGCAGTGCTATACCGACAGGGAGGAACACTGAAGCTTTCTTT.

This clonotype was seen many times. The chain carries TRBV29-1 and TRBJ2-7; no firm D call. The V and J ends lost 4 bases and 3 bases respectively, with 13 bases between them. Germline V gene sequence: CDR1 SQVTM, CDR2 ANQGSEA. The CDR3 spans 13 residues. The DNA for the CDR3 is TGCAGCGTTGCTAAACGGCCCTACTACGAGCAGTACTTC. Its protein product is CSVAKRPYYEQYF.

This clonotype was seen ten or more times. The gene calls are TRBV18 and TRBJ2-3; D uncertain. The CDR3 spans 13 residues. The V and J ends lost 2 bases and 2 bases respectively, with 5 bases between them. CDR1 and CDR2 from the germline V gene are KGHSH and LQKENI. The chain's CDR3 is CASSPKSTDTQYF. CDR3 nucleotides: TGTGCCAGCTCACCAAAGTCCACAGATACGCAGTATTTT.

This clonotype came up many times. This sequence joins TRBV7-2 and TRBJ1-5; D remains ambiguous. Germline V gene data show CDR1 as SGHTA and CDR2 as FQGNSA. Trimming took off 4 bases at V and 0 bases at J, with 4 bases between the two ends. The CDR3 is made up of 13 amino acids. As DNA, the CDR3 is TGTGCCAGCAGCTGGGTTAGCAATCAGCCCCAGCATTTT. The encoded protein is CASSWVSNQPQHF.